These T cell receptor beta chains were read from a single sample in a study of T-cell reconstitution after alpha-beta-depleted transplantation in children. Via MiXCR, TCRdb re-called the PCR reads, giving one row per CDR3 protein. The sample has 150,000 to 250,000 distinct CDR3 sequences, roughly 14% seen once; the top ten hold roughly 13%. The sample in question was PBMCs from the stem cell graft donor, obtained from the stem cell graft. The origin of the receptors is a human donor who donated a stem cell graft to a child with acute lymphoblastic leukemia. The CDR3 runs from the conserved cysteine through the conserved F or W. Fields, in order: J gene, D gene, V gene, clone size, CDR3 protein, CDR3 DNA. D genes are given only for firm matches. Where a row states a size, it is once, few, many or the class of an expanded clone; other rows omit it.

j_call: TRBJ1-1
d_call: TRBD1
v_call: TRBV29-1
clone_size: .
cdr3_aa: CSVERRGQGDAFF
cdr3_nt: TGCAGCGTTGAACGAAGGGGACAGGGCGACGCTTTCTTT

j_call: TRBJ2-1
d_call: .
v_call: TRBV7-9
clone_size: many
cdr3_aa: CASSLVFQGAYNEQFF
cdr3_nt: TGTGCCAGCAGCTTAGTATTCCAAGGGGCATACAATGAGCAGTTCTTC

j_call: TRBJ2-7
d_call: .
v_call: TRBV12-3/TRBV12-4
clone_size: .
cdr3_aa: CASSERPGRSEQYF
cdr3_nt: TGTGCCAGCAGTGAAAGACCGGGACGTAGCGAGCAGTACTTC

j_call: TRBJ2-3
d_call: .
v_call: TRBV12-3/TRBV12-4
clone_size: many
cdr3_aa: CASSLIGFDTQYF
cdr3_nt: TGTGCCAGCAGTTTAATAGGTTTCGATACGCAGTATTTT

j_call: TRBJ2-3
d_call: TRBD1
v_call: TRBV24-1
clone_size: many
cdr3_aa: CATSDTGTGGRTDTQYF
cdr3_nt: TGTGCCACCAGTGACACCGGGACAGGGGGAAGGACAGATACGCAGTATTTT

j_call: TRBJ1-1
d_call: .
v_call: TRBV12-3/TRBV12-4
clone_size: .
cdr3_aa: CASSLETGLNTEAFF
cdr3_nt: TGTGCCAGCAGTTTAGAGACGGGATTGAACACTGAAGCTTTCTTT

j_call: TRBJ2-4
d_call: TRBD2
v_call: TRBV28
clone_size: many
cdr3_aa: CASFYSGRARIQYF
cdr3_nt: TGTGCCAGTTTCTATAGCGGGAGGGCCCGAATTCAGTACTTC

j_call: TRBJ2-7
d_call: .
v_call: TRBV6-5
clone_size: many
cdr3_aa: CASSYAESSYEQYF
cdr3_nt: TGTGCCAGCAGTTATGCGGAGTCGTCCTACGAGCAGTACTTC

j_call: TRBJ2-2
d_call: TRBD2
v_call: TRBV27
clone_size: many
cdr3_aa: CASRGVRAGGPFSTGELFF
cdr3_nt: TGTGCCAGCAGGGGGGTAAGAGCGGGAGGGCCTTTCTCCACCGGGGAGCTGTTTTTT

j_call: TRBJ2-2
d_call: .
v_call: TRBV6-5
clone_size: many
cdr3_aa: CASRLRGVTGELFF
cdr3_nt: TGTGCCAGCAGATTAAGGGGGGTAACCGGGGAGCTGTTTTTT

j_call: TRBJ2-7
d_call: TRBD2
v_call: TRBV20-1
clone_size: .
cdr3_aa: CSAGRDYYEQYF
cdr3_nt: TGCAGTGCTGGACGGGACTATTACGAGCAGTACTTC

j_call: TRBJ2-3
d_call: TRBD2
v_call: TRBV20-1
clone_size: .
cdr3_aa: CSAPRLAGKVDTQYF
cdr3_nt: TGCAGTGCCCCGAGACTAGCGGGAAAGGTAGATACGCAGTATTTT

j_call: TRBJ2-3
d_call: TRBD1
v_call: TRBV24-1
clone_size: few
cdr3_aa: CATSDSGQGIEDTDTQYF
cdr3_nt: TGTGCCACCAGTGATTCGGGACAGGGTATAGAAGATACAGATACGCAGTATTTT

j_call: TRBJ1-1
d_call: .
v_call: TRBV7-6
clone_size: many
cdr3_aa: CASSFGGGTEAFF
cdr3_nt: TGTGCCAGCAGCTTTGGGGGTGGCACTGAAGCTTTCTTT

j_call: TRBJ2-1
d_call: TRBD2
v_call: TRBV4-1
clone_size: many
cdr3_aa: CASSQWGLADSSYNEQFF
cdr3_nt: TGCGCCAGCAGCCAATGGGGACTAGCGGATAGCTCCTACAATGAGCAGTTCTTC

j_call: TRBJ2-6
d_call: TRBD2
v_call: TRBV3-1
clone_size: many
cdr3_aa: CASSQDLPSGTFTGANVLTF
cdr3_nt: TGTGCCAGCAGCCAAGATCTGCCTAGCGGGACGTTTACTGGGGCCAACGTCCTGACTTTC

j_call: TRBJ2-7
d_call: .
v_call: TRBV30
clone_size: many
cdr3_aa: CAWSVGKGYEQYF
cdr3_nt: TGTGCCTGGAGTGTGGGGAAGGGCTACGAGCAGTACTTC

j_call: TRBJ2-7
d_call: .
v_call: TRBV15
clone_size: .
cdr3_aa: CATSARRDVEQYF
cdr3_nt: TGTGCCACCAGTGCTCGGCGGGATGTCGAGCAGTACTTC

j_call: TRBJ1-2
d_call: .
v_call: TRBV20-1
clone_size: few
cdr3_aa: CSARVDTNYGYTF
cdr3_nt: TGCAGTGCTAGGGTCGACACAAACTATGGCTACACCTTC

j_call: TRBJ2-7
d_call: .
v_call: TRBV29-1
clone_size: many
cdr3_aa: CSVVLRMYEQYF
cdr3_nt: TGCAGCGTTGTTTTGAGGATGTACGAGCAGTACTTC

j_call: TRBJ2-1
d_call: TRBD2
v_call: TRBV11-2
clone_size: few
cdr3_aa: CASSLGGRIAEQFF
cdr3_nt: TGTGCCAGCAGCTTAGGCGGGAGGATTGCTGAGCAGTTCTTC

j_call: TRBJ2-3
d_call: .
v_call: TRBV12-3/TRBV12-4
clone_size: many
cdr3_aa: CASSLDIRGTQYF
cdr3_nt: TGTGCCAGCAGTTTGGATATCCGGGGTACGCAGTATTTT

j_call: TRBJ2-7
d_call: .
v_call: TRBV30
clone_size: .
cdr3_aa: CAWPAGSYEQYF
cdr3_nt: TGTGCCTGGCCCGCGGGAAGCTACGAGCAGTACTTC

j_call: TRBJ1-1
d_call: TRBD1
v_call: TRBV4-1
clone_size: many
cdr3_aa: CASSQLTGAITEAFF
cdr3_nt: TGCGCCAGCAGCCAACTGACAGGGGCCATCACTGAAGCTTTCTTT

j_call: TRBJ2-5
d_call: .
v_call: TRBV7-8
clone_size: .
cdr3_aa: CASNLRSGRWETQYF
cdr3_nt: TGTGCCAGCAACCTAAGAAGTGGACGTTGGGAGACCCAGTACTTC

j_call: TRBJ2-1
d_call: .
v_call: TRBV20-1
clone_size: many
cdr3_aa: CSARDSLISGSSYNEQFF
cdr3_nt: TGCAGTGCTAGGGACTCCCTAATTAGCGGATCCTCCTACAATGAGCAGTTCTTC

j_call: TRBJ1-1
d_call: .
v_call: TRBV6-1
clone_size: many
cdr3_aa: CASSSRGVTEAFF
cdr3_nt: TGTGCCAGCAGCTCCAGGGGTGTCACTGAAGCTTTCTTT

j_call: TRBJ1-5
d_call: .
v_call: TRBV5-1
clone_size: many
cdr3_aa: CASSLYLIEGHQRNQPQHF
cdr3_nt: TGCGCCAGCAGCTTGTATTTGATAGAGGGCCACCAACGCAATCAGCCCCAGCATTTT

j_call: TRBJ1-3
d_call: .
v_call: TRBV20-1
clone_size: few
cdr3_aa: CSARDGRDGIVYF
cdr3_nt: TGCAGTGCTAGAGATGGGCGGGACGGGATCGTATATTTT

j_call: TRBJ2-7
d_call: TRBD1
v_call: TRBV2
clone_size: many
cdr3_aa: CASRSGQGLTKQYF
cdr3_nt: TGTGCCAGCAGGTCGGGACAGGGCCTTACGAAGCAGTACTTC

j_call: TRBJ2-3
d_call: TRBD2
v_call: TRBV6-2/TRBV6-3
clone_size: few
cdr3_aa: CASSFPLSSGSSDTQYF
cdr3_nt: TGTGCCAGCAGCTTTCCCCTATCTAGCGGGAGTTCAGATACGCAGTATTTT

j_call: TRBJ2-5
d_call: .
v_call: TRBV7-6
clone_size: .
cdr3_aa: CASSSNRYQRKETQYF
cdr3_nt: TGTGCCAGCAGCTCCAATAGGTACCAGAGAAAAGAGACCCAGTACTTC

j_call: TRBJ2-7
d_call: .
v_call: TRBV20-1
clone_size: many
cdr3_aa: CSASKGELYEQYF
cdr3_nt: TGCAGTGCTAGTAAGGGGGAACTGTACGAGCAGTACTTC

j_call: TRBJ2-3
d_call: TRBD2
v_call: TRBV20-1
clone_size: few
cdr3_aa: CSAKPSLAESFSDTQYF
cdr3_nt: TGCAGTGCCAAACCATCACTAGCGGAATCGTTTTCAGATACGCAGTATTTT

j_call: TRBJ1-6
d_call: .
v_call: TRBV10-3
clone_size: many
cdr3_aa: CAISAGVNSPLHF
cdr3_nt: TGTGCCATCAGTGCTGGGGTTAATTCACCCCTCCACTTT

j_call: TRBJ1-3
d_call: TRBD1
v_call: TRBV5-6
clone_size: many
cdr3_aa: CASSRGQGPFGNTIYF
cdr3_nt: TGTGCCAGCAGCAGAGGACAGGGTCCATTTGGAAACACCATATATTTT

j_call: TRBJ2-7
d_call: TRBD1
v_call: TRBV28
clone_size: many
cdr3_aa: CASSGGTGVNEQYF
cdr3_nt: TGTGCCAGCAGCGGAGGGACAGGGGTCAACGAGCAGTACTTC

j_call: TRBJ1-2
d_call: TRBD1
v_call: TRBV20-1
clone_size: many
cdr3_aa: CSASKGTGGDYGYTF
cdr3_nt: TGCAGTGCTAGTAAAGGGACAGGGGGCGACTATGGCTACACCTTC

j_call: TRBJ2-1
d_call: .
v_call: TRBV11-2
clone_size: many
cdr3_aa: CASSARTINEQFF
cdr3_nt: TGTGCCAGCAGCGCAAGGACGATTAATGAGCAGTTCTTC

j_call: TRBJ2-1
d_call: .
v_call: TRBV20-1
clone_size: many
cdr3_aa: CSAPRGLEQFF
cdr3_nt: TGCAGTGCTCCACGGGGGCTTGAGCAGTTCTTC

j_call: TRBJ2-6
d_call: .
v_call: TRBV7-8
clone_size: .
cdr3_aa: CASKSSSGANVLTF
cdr3_nt: TGTGCCAGCAAAAGTAGCTCTGGGGCCAACGTCCTGACTTTC

j_call: TRBJ2-1
d_call: .
v_call: TRBV12-3/TRBV12-4
clone_size: .
cdr3_aa: CASSLRLHNEQFF
cdr3_nt: TGTGCCAGCAGTTTACGGCTTCACAATGAGCAGTTCTTC

j_call: TRBJ2-5
d_call: .
v_call: TRBV3-1
clone_size: many
cdr3_aa: CASSQDQEETQYF
cdr3_nt: TGTGCCAGCAGCCAAGATCAGGAAGAGACCCAGTACTTC

j_call: TRBJ2-1
d_call: TRBD1
v_call: TRBV10-3
clone_size: many
cdr3_aa: CAIKEPGTGPSNEQFF
cdr3_nt: TGTGCCATCAAAGAGCCCGGGACAGGGCCAAGCAATGAGCAGTTCTTC

j_call: TRBJ1-2
d_call: TRBD1
v_call: TRBV5-1
clone_size: many
cdr3_aa: CASSNRGTYGYTF
cdr3_nt: TGCGCCAGCAGTAACAGGGGGACCTATGGCTACACCTTC

j_call: TRBJ2-1
d_call: TRBD2
v_call: TRBV20-1
clone_size: many
cdr3_aa: CSARDHRGSSYNEQFF
cdr3_nt: TGCAGTGCTAGAGATCACCGCGGGAGCTCCTACAATGAGCAGTTCTTC

j_call: TRBJ2-5
d_call: TRBD2
v_call: TRBV4-1
clone_size: few
cdr3_aa: CASKPHPTSGRQETQYF
cdr3_nt: TGCGCCAGCAAGCCACATCCGACTAGCGGGAGACAAGAGACCCAGTACTTC

j_call: TRBJ1-1
d_call: .
v_call: TRBV5-1
clone_size: .
cdr3_aa: CASFPDMAHSDTEAFF
cdr3_nt: TGCGCCAGCTTTCCTGATATGGCCCATTCGGACACTGAAGCTTTCTTT

j_call: TRBJ1-4
d_call: TRBD1
v_call: TRBV20-1
clone_size: .
cdr3_aa: CSAPEGAGEKLFF
cdr3_nt: TGCAGTGCCCCGGAGGGGGCGGGGGAAAAACTGTTTTTT

j_call: TRBJ2-7
d_call: .
v_call: TRBV28
clone_size: many
cdr3_aa: CASSSPYGFTRGYEQYF
cdr3_nt: TGTGCCAGCAGTTCCCCCTACGGGTTCACAAGAGGGTACGAGCAGTACTTC

j_call: TRBJ1-1
d_call: TRBD1
v_call: TRBV5-1
clone_size: many
cdr3_aa: CASSLEKSVRDRGLNTEAFF
cdr3_nt: TGCGCCAGCAGCTTGGAAAAGTCTGTCCGGGACAGGGGGCTGAACACTGAAGCTTTCTTT

j_call: TRBJ1-4
d_call: .
v_call: TRBV25-1
clone_size: many
cdr3_aa: CASSVDSPNEKLFF
cdr3_nt: TGTGCCAGCAGTGTGGACAGCCCTAATGAAAAACTGTTTTTT

j_call: TRBJ2-7
d_call: TRBD2
v_call: TRBV7-8
clone_size: many
cdr3_aa: CASSSSSGRSLEQYF
cdr3_nt: TGTGCCAGCAGCTCCAGTAGCGGGAGGAGCCTCGAGCAGTACTTC